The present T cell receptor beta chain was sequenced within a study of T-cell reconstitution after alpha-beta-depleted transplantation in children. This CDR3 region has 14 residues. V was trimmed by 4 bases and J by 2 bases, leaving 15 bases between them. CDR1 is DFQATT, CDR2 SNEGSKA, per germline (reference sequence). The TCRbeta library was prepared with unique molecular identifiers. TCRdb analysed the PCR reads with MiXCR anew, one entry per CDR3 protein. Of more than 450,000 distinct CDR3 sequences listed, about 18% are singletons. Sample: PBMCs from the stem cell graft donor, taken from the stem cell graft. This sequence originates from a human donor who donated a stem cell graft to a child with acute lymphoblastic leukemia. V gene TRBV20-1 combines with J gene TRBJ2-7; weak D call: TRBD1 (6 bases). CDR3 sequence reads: CSAIPPDRPYEQYF. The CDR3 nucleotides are TGCAGTGCTATCCCCCCGGACAGACCCTACGAGCAGTACTTC.